The TCR beta chain described here comes from a study of CD4 and CD8 cells across lung adenocarcinoma regions listed by TCRdb under 2018. General notes on the study: Intratumor heterogeneity of the T cell receptor repertoire was examined by comparing tumor centers with tumor margins.

The library was obtained by PCR. The reads were generated on a HiSeq X Ten. TCRdb cleaned the public reads at Q25 with fastp, built clones with MiXCR and kept in-frame beta chains. Each entry is one CDR3 protein sequence, shown with its most common DNA and genes. Across this sample there are around 4,000 distinct CDR3 sequences, with about 65% seen only once. Together, the top ten hold around 18% of the sample. To note about this clonotype: No cognate antigen has been identified for it. No clone much larger than this one lies a single base away; base qualities are absent.

Reading from cysteine to phenylalanine, the CDR3 counts 17 amino acids. Here the CDR3 DNA is all that survives: 51 bases in frame from base 1. The germline V gene provides CDR1 MNHNS and CDR2 SASEGT. V drops 5 bases and J drops 2 bases, leaving 21 bases in between. Donors were patients with localized lung adenocarcinoma, a subtype of non-small cell lung cancer. The samples were taken from the margins of localized lung adenocarcinomas. For TCR repertoire analysis, CD8+ T cells taken from tumor tissue were profiled apart from CD4+ T cells. The chain couples TRBV6-1 to TRBJ2-5; matching of 5 bases hints at TRBD2 as the D gene. The sequencing sample was made of CD8+ T cells from the margin of a lung tumor. The cell subset or site label, read with the paper, signifies: tumor margin region. The TCR was taken from a female donor with lung adenocarcinoma. The CD4 and CD8 labels of this study may be unreliable. Here the CDR3 is given as CASSRIRGGAVQETQYF. The DNA sequence follows: TGTGCCAGCAGTCGCATACGTGGAGGAGCCGTACAAGAGACCCAGTACTTC.